This record covers a single TCR beta chain. This CDR3 has 15 amino acids. V was pared by 4 bases and J by 8 bases, with 12 bases of the junction left unmatched. The germline V gene encodes CDR1 SNHLY and CDR2 FYNNEI. The data stem from a study of OX40 agonist ivuxolimab in advanced cancers. The wider study: Hepatocellular carcinoma, melanoma, renal cell or head and neck cancer occurred in dose-escalation patients. Partial response was recorded in three patients: one hepatocellular carcinoma and two cutaneous melanoma cases.

TCRdb's table, derived via immunoSEQ multiplex PCR, lists solely in-frame clones and lacks some. Seen here are around 59,000 clones, roughly nine tenths observed once, and the top ten hold around 12%. The TCR sequence derives from an adult with an advanced solid tumor such as melanoma, head and neck, liver or kidney cancer. The source material was CD4+ or CD8+ T cells sorted from blood, sampled in a trial of the OX40 agonist ivuxolimab. The chain joins TRBV2 to TRBJ1-1; 8 nucleotides line up with TRBD1. The CDR3 is CASSASRTGIKEAFF. CDR3 DNA sequence: TGTGCCAGCAGTGCCTCTCGGACAGGGATAAAGGAAGCTTTCTTT.